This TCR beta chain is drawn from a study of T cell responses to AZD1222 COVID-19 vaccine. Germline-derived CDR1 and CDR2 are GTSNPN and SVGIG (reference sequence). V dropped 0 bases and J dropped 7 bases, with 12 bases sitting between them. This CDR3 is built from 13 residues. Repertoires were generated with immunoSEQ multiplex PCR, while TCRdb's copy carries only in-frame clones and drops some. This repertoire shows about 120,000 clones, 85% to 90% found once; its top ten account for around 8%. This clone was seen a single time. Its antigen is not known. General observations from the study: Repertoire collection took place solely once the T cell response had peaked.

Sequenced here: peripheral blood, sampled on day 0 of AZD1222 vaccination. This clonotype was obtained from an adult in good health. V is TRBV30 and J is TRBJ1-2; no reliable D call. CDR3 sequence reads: CAWSVRSPGGYTF. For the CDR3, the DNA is TGTGCCTGGAGTGTACGATCCCCCGGTGGCTACACCTTC.